This paragraph reports one T cell receptor beta chain. Its antigen is unknown. This specimen comes from a study of shared clonotypes between healthy human individuals. Findings and caveats of the study: Clonotypes that were shared across several donors made up roughly 5% of naive CD4 clonotypes.

The V end lost 2 bases, the J end lost 2 bases, and 16 bases lay between the germline ends. Germline assignment: CDR1 MNHEY and CDR2 SMNVEV (reference sequence). This CDR3 spans 16 amino acids. CD8 cells classed as naive were CD45RO-negative and positively selected for CCR7, excluding terminally differentiated effector memory CD45RA+ cells. Measured with immunoSEQ multiplex PCR; TCRdb has only the in-frame clones, and not every one. Among millions of clones listed, approximately 94% were seen once. Material for sequencing was naive CD8+ T cells from PBMCs. The chain carries TRBV27 and TRBJ2-7, with TRBD2 as a possible D gene (5 bases). This clonotype originated in a young man in good health. Some clones in this sample may be carry-over from other donors' samples. CDR3 nucleotide sequence: TGTGCCAGCAGTTTACGTTTATTGGCGGGTGCCTACGAGCAGTACTTC. This encodes CASSLRLLAGAYEQYF.